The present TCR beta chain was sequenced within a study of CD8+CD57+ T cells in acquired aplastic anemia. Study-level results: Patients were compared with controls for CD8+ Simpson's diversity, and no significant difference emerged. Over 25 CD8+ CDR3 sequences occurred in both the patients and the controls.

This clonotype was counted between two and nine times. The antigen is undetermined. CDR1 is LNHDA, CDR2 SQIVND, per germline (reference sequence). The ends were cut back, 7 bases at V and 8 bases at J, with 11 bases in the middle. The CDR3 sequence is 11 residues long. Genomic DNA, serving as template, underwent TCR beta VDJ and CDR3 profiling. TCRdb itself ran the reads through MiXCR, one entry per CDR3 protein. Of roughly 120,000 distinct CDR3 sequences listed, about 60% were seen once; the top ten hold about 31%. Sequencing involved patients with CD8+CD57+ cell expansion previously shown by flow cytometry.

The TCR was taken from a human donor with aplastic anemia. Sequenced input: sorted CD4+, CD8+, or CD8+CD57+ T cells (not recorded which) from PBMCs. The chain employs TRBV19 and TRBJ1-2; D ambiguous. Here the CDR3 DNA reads TGTGCCAGTAATACTAAAAGGGGCTACACCTTC. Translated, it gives CASNTKRGYTF.